This record covers a single T cell receptor beta chain. Per the germline V gene, CDR1 is MDHEN and CDR2 is SYDVKM. The CDR3 sequence is 11 residues long. Germline trimming cut 11 bases from V and 4 bases from J; bases unmatched to any gene: 3. This entry belongs to a study of cytomegalovirus exposure and HLA in healthy donors. The table came from immunoSEQ multiplex PCR; TCRdb's copy has only in-frame clones and leaves some out. The sample has about 110,000 clones, about nine tenths seen once. What was sequenced was PBMCs. V usage is TRBV28 and J usage is TRBJ1-2, with 8 bases matching TRBD1. The receptor was isolated from a woman aged 18-29 years in good health and CMV-seronegative. The CDR3 protein is CADRGPYGYTF. The CDR3 nucleotides read TGTGCCGACAGGGGACCCTATGGCTACACCTTC.